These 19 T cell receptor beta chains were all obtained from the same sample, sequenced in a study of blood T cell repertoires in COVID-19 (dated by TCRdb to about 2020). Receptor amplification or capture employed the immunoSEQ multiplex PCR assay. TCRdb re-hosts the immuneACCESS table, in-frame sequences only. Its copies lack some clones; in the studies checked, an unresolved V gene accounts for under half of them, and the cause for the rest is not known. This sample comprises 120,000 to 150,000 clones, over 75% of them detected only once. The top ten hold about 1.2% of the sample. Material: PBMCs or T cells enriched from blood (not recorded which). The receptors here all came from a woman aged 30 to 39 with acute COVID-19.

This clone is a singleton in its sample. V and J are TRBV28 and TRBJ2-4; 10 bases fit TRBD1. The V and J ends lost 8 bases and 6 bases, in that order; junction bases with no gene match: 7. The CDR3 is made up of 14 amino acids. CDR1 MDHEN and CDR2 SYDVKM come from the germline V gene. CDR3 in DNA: TGTGCCAGCGCGACAGGGGGCCCGGGAAACATTCAGTACTTC. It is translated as CASATGGPGNIQYF. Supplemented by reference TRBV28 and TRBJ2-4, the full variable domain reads DVKVTQSSRYLVKRTGEKVFLECVQDMDHENMFWYRQDPGLGLRLIYFSYDVKMKEKGDIPEGYSVSREKKERFSLILESASTNQTSMYLCASATGGPGNIQYFGAGTRLSVL.

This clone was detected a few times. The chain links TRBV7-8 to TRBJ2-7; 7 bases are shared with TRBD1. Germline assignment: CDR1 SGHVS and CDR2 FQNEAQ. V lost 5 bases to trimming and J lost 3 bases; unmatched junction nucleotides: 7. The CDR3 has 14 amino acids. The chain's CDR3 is CASSPDRADYEQYF. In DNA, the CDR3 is TGTGCCAGCAGCCCCGACAGGGCGGACTACGAGCAGTACTTC.

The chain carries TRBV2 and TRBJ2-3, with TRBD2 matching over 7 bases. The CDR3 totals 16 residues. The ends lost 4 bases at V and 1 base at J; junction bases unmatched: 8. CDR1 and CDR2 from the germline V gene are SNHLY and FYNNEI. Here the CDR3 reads CASSGWVGGGTDTQYF. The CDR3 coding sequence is TGTGCCAGCAGTGGTTGGGTTGGGGGGGGCACAGATACGCAGTATTTT.

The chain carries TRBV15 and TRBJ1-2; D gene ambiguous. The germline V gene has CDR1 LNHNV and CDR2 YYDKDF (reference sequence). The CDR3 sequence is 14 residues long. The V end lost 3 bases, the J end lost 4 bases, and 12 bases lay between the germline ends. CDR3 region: CATSSIPRVYGYTF. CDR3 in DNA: TGTGCCACCAGCAGTATCCCCCGGGTCTATGGCTACACCTTC.

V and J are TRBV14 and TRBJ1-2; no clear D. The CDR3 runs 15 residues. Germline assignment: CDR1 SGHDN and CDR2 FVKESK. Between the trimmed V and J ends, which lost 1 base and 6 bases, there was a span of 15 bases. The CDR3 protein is CASSQGQAAYDGYTF. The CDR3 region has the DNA TGTGCCAGCAGCCAAGGTCAGGCAGCTTACGATGGCTACACCTTC.

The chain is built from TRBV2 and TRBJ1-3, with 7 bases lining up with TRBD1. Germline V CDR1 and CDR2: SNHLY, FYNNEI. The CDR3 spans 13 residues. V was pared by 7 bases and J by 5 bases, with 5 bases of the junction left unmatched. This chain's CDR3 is CASMSGGRNTIYF. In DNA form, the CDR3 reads TGTGCCAGCATGTCAGGGGGAAGAAACACCATATATTTT.

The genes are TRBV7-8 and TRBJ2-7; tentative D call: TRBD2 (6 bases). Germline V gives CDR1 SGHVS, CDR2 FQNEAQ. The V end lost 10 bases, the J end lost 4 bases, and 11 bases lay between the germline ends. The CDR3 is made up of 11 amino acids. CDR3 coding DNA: TGTGCCACCATGGGGACTTACGAGCAGTACTTC. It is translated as CATMGTYEQYF.

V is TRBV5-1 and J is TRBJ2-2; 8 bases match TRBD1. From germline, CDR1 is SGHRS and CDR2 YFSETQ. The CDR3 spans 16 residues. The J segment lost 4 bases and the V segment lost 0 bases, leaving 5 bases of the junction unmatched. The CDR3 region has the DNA TGCGCCAGCAGCTTGGCAAGGACAGGGCTCACCGGGGAGCTGTTTTTT. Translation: CASSLARTGLTGELFF. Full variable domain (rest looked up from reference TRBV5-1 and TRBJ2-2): KAGVTQTPRYLIKTRGQQVTLSCSPISGHRSVSWYQQTPGQGLQFLFEYFSETQRNKGNFPGRFSGRQFSNSRSEMNVSTLELGDSALYLCASSLARTGLTGELFFGEGSRLTVL.

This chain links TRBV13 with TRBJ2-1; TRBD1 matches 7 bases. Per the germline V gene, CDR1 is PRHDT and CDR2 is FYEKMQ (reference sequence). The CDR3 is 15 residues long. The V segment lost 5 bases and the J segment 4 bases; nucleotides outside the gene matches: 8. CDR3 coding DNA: TGTGCCAGCAGCCTATGGACAGGAGGATACAATGAGCAGTTCTTC. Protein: CASSLWTGGYNEQFF. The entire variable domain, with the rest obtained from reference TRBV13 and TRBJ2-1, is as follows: AAGVIQSPRHLIKEKRETATLKCYPIPRHDTVYWYQQGPGQDPQFLISFYEKMQSDKGSIPDRFSAQQFSDYHSELNMSSLELGDSALYFCASSLWTGGYNEQFFGPGTRLTVL.

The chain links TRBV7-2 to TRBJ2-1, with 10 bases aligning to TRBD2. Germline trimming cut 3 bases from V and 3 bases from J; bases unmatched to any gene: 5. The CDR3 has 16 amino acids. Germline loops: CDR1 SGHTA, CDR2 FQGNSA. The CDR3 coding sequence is TGTGCCAGCAGCTTGACCTCTAGCGGGAGCTACAATGAGCAGTTCTTC. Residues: CASSLTSSGSYNEQFF.

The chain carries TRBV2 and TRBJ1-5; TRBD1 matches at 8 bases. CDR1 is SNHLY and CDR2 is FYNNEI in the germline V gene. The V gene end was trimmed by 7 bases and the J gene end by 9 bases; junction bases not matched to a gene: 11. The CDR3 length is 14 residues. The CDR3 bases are TGTGCCAGCACTCAGGGGGCGGTACAGGGGCCCCAGCATTTT. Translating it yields CASTQGAVQGPQHF.

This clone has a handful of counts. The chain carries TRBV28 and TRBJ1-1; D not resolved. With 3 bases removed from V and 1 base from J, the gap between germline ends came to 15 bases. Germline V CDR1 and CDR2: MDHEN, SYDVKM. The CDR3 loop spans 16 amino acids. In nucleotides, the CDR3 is TGTGCCAGCAGTTTCATTTTGCGGGGTACGAACACTGAAGCTTTCTTT. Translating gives CASSFILRGTNTEAFF. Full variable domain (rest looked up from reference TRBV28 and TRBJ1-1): DVKVTQSSRYLVKRTGEKVFLECVQDMDHENMFWYRQDPGLGLRLIYFSYDVKMKEKGDIPEGYSVSREKKERFSLILESASTNQTSMYLCASSFILRGTNTEAFFGQGTRLTVV.

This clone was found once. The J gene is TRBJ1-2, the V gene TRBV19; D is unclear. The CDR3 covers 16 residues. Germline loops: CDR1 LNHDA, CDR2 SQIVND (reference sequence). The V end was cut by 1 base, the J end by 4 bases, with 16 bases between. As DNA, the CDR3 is TGTGCCAGTAGTATAGCCTCTACAGCCGTAGGCTATGGCTACACCTTC. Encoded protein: CASSIASTAVGYGYTF.

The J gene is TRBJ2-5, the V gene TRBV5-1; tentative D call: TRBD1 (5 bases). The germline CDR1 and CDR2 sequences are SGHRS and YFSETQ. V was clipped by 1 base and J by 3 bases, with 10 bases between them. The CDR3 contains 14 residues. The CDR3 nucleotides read TGCGCCAGCAGCTTGCAGGGTTCGGAAGAGACCCAGTACTTC. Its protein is CASSLQGSEETQYF.

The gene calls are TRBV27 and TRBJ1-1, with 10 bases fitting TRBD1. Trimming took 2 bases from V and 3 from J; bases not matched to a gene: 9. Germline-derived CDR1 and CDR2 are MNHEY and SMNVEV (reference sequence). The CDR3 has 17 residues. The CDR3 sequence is CASSLLFGQGGYTEAFF. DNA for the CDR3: TGTGCCAGCAGTTTACTTTTCGGACAGGGGGGGTACACTGAAGCTTTCTTT.

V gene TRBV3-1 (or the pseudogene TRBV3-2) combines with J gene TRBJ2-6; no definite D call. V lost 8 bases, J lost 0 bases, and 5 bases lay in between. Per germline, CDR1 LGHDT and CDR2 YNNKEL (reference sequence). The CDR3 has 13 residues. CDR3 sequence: CASGGSGANVLTF. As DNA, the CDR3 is TGTGCCAGCGGCGGCTCTGGGGCCAACGTCCTGACTTTC.

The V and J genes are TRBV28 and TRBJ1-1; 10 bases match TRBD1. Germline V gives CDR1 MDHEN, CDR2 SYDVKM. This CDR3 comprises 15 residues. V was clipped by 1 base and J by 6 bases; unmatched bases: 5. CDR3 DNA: TGTGCCAGCAGTTTATCTGGACAGGGGGGCCCTGAAGCTTTCTTT. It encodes CASSLSGQGGPEAFF.

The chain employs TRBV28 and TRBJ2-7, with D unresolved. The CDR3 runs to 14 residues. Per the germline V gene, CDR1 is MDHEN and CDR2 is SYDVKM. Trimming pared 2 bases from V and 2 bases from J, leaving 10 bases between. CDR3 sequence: CASSLPRQAYEQYF. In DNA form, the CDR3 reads TGTGCCAGCAGTTTACCCAGGCAGGCCTACGAGCAGTACTTC.

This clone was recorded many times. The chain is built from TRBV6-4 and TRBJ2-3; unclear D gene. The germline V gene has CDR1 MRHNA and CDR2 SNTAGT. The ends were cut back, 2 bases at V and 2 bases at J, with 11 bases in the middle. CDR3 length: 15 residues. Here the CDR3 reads CASSDGGTSTDTQYF. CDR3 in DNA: TGTGCCAGCAGTGACGGCGGCACTTCCACAGATACGCAGTATTTT.